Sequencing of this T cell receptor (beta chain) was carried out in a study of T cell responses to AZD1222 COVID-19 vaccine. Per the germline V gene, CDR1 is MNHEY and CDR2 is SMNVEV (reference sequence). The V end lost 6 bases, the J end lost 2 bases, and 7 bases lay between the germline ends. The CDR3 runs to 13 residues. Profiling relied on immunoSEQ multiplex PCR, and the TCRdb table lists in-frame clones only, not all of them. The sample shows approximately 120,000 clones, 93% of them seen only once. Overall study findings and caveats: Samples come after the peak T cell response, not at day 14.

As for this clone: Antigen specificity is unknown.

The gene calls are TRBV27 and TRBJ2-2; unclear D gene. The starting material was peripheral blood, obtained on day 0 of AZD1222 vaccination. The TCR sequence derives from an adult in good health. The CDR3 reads CASRVRNTGELFF. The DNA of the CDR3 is TGTGCCAGCAGGGTGAGAAACACCGGGGAGCTGTTTTTT.